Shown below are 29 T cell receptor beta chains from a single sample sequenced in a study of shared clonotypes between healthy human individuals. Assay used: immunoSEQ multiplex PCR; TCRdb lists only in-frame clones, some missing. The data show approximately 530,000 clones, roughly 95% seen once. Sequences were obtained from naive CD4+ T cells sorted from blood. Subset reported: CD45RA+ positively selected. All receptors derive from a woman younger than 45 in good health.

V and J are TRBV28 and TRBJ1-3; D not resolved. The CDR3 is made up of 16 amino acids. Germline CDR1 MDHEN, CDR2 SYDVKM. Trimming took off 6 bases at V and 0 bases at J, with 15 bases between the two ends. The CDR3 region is CASRPRKAGSGNTIYF. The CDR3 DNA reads TGTGCCAGCAGGCCACGGAAGGCAGGCTCTGGAAACACCATATATTTT.

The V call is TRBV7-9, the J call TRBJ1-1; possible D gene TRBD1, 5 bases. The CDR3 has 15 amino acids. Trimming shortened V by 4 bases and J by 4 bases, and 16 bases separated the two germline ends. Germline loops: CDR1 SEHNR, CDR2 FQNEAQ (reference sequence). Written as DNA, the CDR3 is TGTGCCAGCAGCTGGTCGGGGAACCAGGGCACTGAAGCTTTCTTT. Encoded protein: CASSWSGNQGTEAFF.

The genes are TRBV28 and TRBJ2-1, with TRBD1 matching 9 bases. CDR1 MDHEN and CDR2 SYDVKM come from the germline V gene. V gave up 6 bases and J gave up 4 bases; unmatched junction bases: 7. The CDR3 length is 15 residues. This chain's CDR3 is CASRGTGKLYNEQFF. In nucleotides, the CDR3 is TGTGCCAGCAGGGGGACAGGGAAGTTGTACAATGAGCAGTTCTTC.

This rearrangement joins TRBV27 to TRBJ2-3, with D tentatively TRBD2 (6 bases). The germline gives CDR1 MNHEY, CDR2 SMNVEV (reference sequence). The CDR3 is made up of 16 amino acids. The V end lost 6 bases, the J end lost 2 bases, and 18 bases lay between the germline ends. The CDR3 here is CASSPTRLLATDTQYF. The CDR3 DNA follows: TGTGCCAGCAGCCCGACGAGACTACTAGCCACAGATACGCAGTATTTT.

CDR3 sequence: CASSQRWGNEQFF. The CDR3 nucleotides are TGCGCCAGCAGCCAGCGGTGGGGGAATGAGCAGTTCTTC. The chain recombines TRBV4-1 with TRBJ2-1; D possibly uses TRBD1 or TRBD2 (5 bases each). CDR1 MGHRA and CDR2 YSYEKL come from the germline V gene. V gave up 3 bases and J gave up 7 bases, with 10 bases separating them. The CDR3 consists of 13 residues.

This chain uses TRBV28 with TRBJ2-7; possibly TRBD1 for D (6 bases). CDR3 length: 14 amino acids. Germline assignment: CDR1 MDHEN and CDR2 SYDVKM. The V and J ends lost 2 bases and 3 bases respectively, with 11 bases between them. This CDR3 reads CASSLRGLVYEQYF. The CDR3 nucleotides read TGTGCCAGCAGTTTAAGGGGGTTAGTCTACGAGCAGTACTTC.

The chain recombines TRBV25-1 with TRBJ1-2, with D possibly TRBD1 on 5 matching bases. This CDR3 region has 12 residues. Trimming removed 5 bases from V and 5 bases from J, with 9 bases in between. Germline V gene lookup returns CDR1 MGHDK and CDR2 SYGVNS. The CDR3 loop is CASSPGDYGYTF. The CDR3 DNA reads TGTGCCAGCAGTCCGGGGGATTATGGCTACACCTTC.

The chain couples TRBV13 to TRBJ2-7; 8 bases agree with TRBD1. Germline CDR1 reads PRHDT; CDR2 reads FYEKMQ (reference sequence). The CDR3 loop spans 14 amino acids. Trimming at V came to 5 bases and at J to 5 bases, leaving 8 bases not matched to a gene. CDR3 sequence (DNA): TGTGCCAGCAGCCTGGACAGGGTGTGGGACGAGCAGTACTTC. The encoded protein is CASSLDRVWDEQYF.

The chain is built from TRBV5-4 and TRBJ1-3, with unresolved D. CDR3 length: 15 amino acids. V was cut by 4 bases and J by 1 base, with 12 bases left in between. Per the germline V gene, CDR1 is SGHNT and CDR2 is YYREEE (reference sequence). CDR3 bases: TGTGCCAGCAGCGACGGCACACTTTCTGGAAACACCATATATTTT. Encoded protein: CASSDGTLSGNTIYF.

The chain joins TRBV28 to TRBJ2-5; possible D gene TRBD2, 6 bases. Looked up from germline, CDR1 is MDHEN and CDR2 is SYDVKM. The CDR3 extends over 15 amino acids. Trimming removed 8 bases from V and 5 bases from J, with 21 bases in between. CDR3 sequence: CASSSSAVAGETQYF. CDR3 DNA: TGTGCCAGCTCGTCCTCAGCGGTCGCGGGGGAGACCCAGTACTTC.

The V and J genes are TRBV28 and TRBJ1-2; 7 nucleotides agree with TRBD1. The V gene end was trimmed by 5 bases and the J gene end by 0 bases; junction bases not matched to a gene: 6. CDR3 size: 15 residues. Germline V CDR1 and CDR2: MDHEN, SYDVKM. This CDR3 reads CASSPRGQPNYGYTF. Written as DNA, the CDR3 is TGTGCCAGCAGTCCTCGGGGACAGCCTAACTATGGCTACACCTTC.

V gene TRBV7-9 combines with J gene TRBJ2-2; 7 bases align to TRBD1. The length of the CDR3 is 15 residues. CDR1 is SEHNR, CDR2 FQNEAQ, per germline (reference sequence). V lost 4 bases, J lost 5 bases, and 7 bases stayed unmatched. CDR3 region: CASSSRTGSTGELFF. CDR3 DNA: TGTGCCAGCAGCTCTAGGACAGGCTCGACCGGGGAGCTGTTTTTT.

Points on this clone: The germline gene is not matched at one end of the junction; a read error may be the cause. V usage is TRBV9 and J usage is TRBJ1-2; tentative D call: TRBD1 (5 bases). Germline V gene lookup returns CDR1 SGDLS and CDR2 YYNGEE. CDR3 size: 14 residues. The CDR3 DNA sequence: TGTGCCAGCAACGTAGTAGGGGCGAGGAGTGGCTACACCTTC. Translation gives CASNVVGARSGYTF. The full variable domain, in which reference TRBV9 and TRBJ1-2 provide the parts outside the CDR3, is DSGVTQTPKHLITATGQRVTLRCSPRSGDLSVYWYQQSLDQGLQFLIQYYNGEERAKGNILERFSAQQFPDLHSELNLSSLELGDSALYFCASNVVGARSGYTFGSGTRLTVV.

The CDR3 here is CSVEAPSYEQYF. The CDR3 DNA sequence: TGCAGCGTTGAGGCTCCCTCCTACGAGCAGTACTTC. The genes are TRBV29-1 and TRBJ2-7; D uncertain. The ends were cut back, 3 bases at V and 0 bases at J, with 6 bases in the middle. This CDR3 is built from 12 residues. In germline, CDR1 is SQVTM, CDR2 ANQGSEA.

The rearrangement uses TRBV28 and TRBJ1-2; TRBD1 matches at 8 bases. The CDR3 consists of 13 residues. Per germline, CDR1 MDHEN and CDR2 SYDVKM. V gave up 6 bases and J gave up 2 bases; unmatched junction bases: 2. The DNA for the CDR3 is TGTGCCAGCAGCTACAGGGGGAACTATGGCTACACCTTC. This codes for CASSYRGNYGYTF.

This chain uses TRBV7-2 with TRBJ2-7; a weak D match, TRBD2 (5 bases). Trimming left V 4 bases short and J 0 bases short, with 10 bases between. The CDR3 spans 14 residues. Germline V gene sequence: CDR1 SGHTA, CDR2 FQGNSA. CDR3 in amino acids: CASSSFRGSYEQYF. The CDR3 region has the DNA TGTGCCAGCAGCTCCTTTCGGGGCTCCTACGAGCAGTACTTC.

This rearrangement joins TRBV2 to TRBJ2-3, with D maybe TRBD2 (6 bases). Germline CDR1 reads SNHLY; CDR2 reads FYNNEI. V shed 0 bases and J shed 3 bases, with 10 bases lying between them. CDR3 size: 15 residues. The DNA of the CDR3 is TGTGCCAGCAGTGAAGCGGGACTTGGTACAGATACGCAGTATTTT. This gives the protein CASSEAGLGTDTQYF.

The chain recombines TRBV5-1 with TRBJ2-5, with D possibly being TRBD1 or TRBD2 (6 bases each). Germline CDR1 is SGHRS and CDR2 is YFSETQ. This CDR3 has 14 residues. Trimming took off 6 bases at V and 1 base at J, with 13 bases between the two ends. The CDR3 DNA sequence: TGCGCCAGCACCCCGGGGGCCATCCAAGAGACCCAGTACTTC. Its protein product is CASTPGAIQETQYF.

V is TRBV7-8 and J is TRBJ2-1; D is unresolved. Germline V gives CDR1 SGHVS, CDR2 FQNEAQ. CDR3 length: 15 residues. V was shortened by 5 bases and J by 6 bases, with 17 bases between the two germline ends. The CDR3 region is CASSPTGANINEQFF. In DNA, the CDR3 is TGTGCCAGCAGCCCAACCGGTGCGAACATCAATGAGCAGTTCTTC.

CDR3: CASSSKTRGSNEQFF. The DNA for the CDR3 is TGTGCCAGCAGCTCCAAAACTAGAGGAAGCAATGAGCAGTTCTTC. The chain joins TRBV5-4 to TRBJ2-1, with TRBD2 as a possible D gene (5 bases). V lost 3 bases to trimming and J lost 6 bases, with 16 bases between them. The germline CDR1 and CDR2 sequences are SGHNT and YYREEE (reference sequence). The CDR3 has 15 residues.

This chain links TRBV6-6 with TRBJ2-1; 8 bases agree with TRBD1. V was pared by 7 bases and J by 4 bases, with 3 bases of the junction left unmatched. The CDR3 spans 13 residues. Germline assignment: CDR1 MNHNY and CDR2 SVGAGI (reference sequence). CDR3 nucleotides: TGTGCCAGCAAACAGGGGGGATACAATGAGCAGTTCTTC. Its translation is CASKQGGYNEQFF.

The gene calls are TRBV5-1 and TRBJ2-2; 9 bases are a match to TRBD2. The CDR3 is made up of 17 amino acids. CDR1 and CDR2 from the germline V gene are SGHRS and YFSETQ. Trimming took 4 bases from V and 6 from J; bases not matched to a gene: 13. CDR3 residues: CASSPLGIAGESGELFF. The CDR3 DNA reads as TGCGCCAGCAGCCCCCTAGGTATAGCGGGAGAATCCGGGGAGCTGTTTTTT. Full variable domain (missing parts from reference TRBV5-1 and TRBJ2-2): KAGVTQTPRYLIKTRGQQVTLSCSPISGHRSVSWYQQTPGQGLQFLFEYFSETQRNKGNFPGRFSGRQFSNSRSEMNVSTLELGDSALYLCASSPLGIAGESGELFFGEGSRLTVL.

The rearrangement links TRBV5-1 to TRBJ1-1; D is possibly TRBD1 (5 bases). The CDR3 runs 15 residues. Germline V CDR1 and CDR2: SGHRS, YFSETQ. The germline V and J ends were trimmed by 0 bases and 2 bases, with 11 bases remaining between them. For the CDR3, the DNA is TGCGCCAGCAGCTTGGATTCGGGGGTAAACACTGAAGCTTTCTTT. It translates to CASSLDSGVNTEAFF. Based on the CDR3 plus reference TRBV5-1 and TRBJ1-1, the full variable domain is KAGVTQTPRYLIKTRGQQVTLSCSPISGHRSVSWYQQTPGQGLQFLFEYFSETQRNKGNFPGRFSGRQFSNSRSEMNVSTLELGDSALYLCASSLDSGVNTEAFFGQGTRLTVV.

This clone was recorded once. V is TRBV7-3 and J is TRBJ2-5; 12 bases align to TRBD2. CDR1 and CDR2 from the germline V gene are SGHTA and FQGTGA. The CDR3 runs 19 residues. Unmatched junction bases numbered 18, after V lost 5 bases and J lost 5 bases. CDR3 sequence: CASSENLTSGRLRWETQYF. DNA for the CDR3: TGTGCCAGCAGCGAGAACCTGACTAGCGGGAGATTAAGGTGGGAGACCCAGTACTTC.

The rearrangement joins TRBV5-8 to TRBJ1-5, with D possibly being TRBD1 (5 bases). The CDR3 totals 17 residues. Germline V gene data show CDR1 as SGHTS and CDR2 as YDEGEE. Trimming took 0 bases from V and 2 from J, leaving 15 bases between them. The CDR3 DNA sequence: TGTGCCAGCAGCTTGGTTGGAGACAGTGGGGGCAATCAGCCCCAGCATTTT. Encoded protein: CASSLVGDSGGNQPQHF. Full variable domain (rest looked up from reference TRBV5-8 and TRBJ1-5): EAGVTQSPTHLIKTRGQQATLRCSPISGHTSVYWYQQALGLGLQFLLWYDEGEERNRGNFPPRFSGRQFPNYSSELNVNALELEDSALYLCASSLVGDSGGNQPQHFGDGTRLSIL.

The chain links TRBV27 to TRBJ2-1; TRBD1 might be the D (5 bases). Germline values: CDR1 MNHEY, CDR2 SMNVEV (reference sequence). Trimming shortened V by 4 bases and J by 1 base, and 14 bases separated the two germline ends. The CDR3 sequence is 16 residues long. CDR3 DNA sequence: TGTGCCAGCAGTTCAGTGGCAGGGCCTTCCTACAATGAGCAGTTCTTC. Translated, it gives CASSSVAGPSYNEQFF.

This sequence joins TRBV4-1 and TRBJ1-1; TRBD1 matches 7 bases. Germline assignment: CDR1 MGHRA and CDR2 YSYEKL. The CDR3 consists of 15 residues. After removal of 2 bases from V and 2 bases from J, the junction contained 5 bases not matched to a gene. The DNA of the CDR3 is TGCGCCAGCAGCCAAATAGGGACAGCAAACACTGAAGCTTTCTTT. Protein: CASSQIGTANTEAFF.

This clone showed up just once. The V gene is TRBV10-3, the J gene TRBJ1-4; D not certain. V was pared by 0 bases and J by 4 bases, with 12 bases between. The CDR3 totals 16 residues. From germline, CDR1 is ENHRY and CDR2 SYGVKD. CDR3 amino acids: CAISESKGLGNEKLFF. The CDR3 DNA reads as TGTGCCATCAGTGAGTCGAAGGGCCTAGGTAATGAAAAACTGTTTTTT.

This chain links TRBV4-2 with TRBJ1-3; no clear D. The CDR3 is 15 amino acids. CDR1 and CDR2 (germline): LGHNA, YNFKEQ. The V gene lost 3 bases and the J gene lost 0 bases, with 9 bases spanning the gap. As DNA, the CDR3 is TGTGCCAGCAGCCAGGCCACCGTCTCTGGAAACACCATATATTTT. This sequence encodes CASSQATVSGNTIYF.